This TCR beta chain was profiled in a study of CD8 T cells in ankylosing spondylitis. General study results and limits: Significant enrichment of disease-linked clones was reported in matched ankylosing spondylitis synovial fluid. Reports of some motif variants in reactive arthritis synovial fluid and blood predate this one.

With V trimmed by 6 bases and J by 1 base, 4 bases remained unmatched. The length of the CDR3 is 15 residues. Germline V CDR1 and CDR2: SGHTA, FQGNSA. The table lists this clonotype with a few counts. Its antigen is still unknown. TCRdb fed the 5' RACE reads into MiXCR, producing one record per CDR3 protein. Among about 350,000 distinct CDR3 sequences, 20% to 25% were seen once, and the ten largest hold around 14%. The sequence came from a male donor with ankylosing spondylitis or in good health (not recorded which). The sequenced sample was blood, either unsorted or a sorted T cell fraction (not recorded which). The chain has TRBV7-2 and TRBJ2-1, with 9 bases aligning to TRBD2. The CDR3 DNA is TGTGCCAGCAGGGCTAGCGGGACTTCCTACAATGAGCAGTTCTTC. Amino acids: CASRASGTSYNEQFF.